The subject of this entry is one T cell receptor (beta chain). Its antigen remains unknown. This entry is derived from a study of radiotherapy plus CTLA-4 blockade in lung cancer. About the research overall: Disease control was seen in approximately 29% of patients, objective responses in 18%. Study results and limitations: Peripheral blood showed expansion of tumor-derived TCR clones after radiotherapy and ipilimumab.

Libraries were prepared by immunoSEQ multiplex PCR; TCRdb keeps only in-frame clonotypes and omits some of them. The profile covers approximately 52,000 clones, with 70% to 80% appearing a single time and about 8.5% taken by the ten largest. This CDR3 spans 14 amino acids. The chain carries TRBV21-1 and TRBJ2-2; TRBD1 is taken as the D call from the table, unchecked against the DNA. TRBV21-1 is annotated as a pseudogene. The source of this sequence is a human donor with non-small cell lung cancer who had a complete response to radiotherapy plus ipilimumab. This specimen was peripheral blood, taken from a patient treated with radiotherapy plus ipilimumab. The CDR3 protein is CASSYAGNTGELFF. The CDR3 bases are TGTGCCAGCAGCTACGCAGGGAACACCGGGGAGCTGTTTTTT.